This paragraph reports one T cell receptor (beta chain). The data were taken from a study of blood T cell repertoires in COVID-19. Study information: T cells, B-cell-depleted T cells, or PBMCs provided the cDNA or gDNA that served as material.

The method was immunoSEQ multiplex PCR; TCRdb's version includes in-frame clones alone and lacks a portion of them. The sample includes around 170,000 clones, 81% of them seen just once. Recruited during active infection, patients (from Seattle) were subsequently followed longitudinally. V was clipped by 4 bases and J by 2 bases; unmatched bases: 2. CDR1 is SGHNT and CDR2 is YYREEE in the germline V gene (reference sequence). The CDR3 is 15 amino acids. Sequenced sample: peripheral blood. J is TRBJ2-6 and V is TRBV5-4; 8 bases map to TRBD1. This sequence was found in a woman aged 80 or over with COVID-19, enrolled during active disease. DNA for the CDR3: TGTGCCAGCAGCCCACAGGGGGCTGGGGCCAACGTCCTGACTTTC. Translating gives CASSPQGAGANVLTF.